This T cell receptor beta chain was identified during a study of cytomegalovirus exposure and HLA in healthy donors. Germline CDR1 is LNHDA and CDR2 is SQIVND (reference sequence). The CDR3 consists of 13 residues. With V trimmed by 9 bases and J by 2 bases, 5 bases remained unmatched. PCR primers comprised 60 Vbeta and 13 Jbeta primers. Sequencing used immunoSEQ multiplex PCR; TCRdb keeps in-frame clones, though not all of them. The sample shows some 160,000 clones, 75% to 90% of them seen only once. Sequenced material: PBMCs. This chain uses TRBV19 with TRBJ2-7; TRBD1 matches 9 bases. This sequence originates from a male donor in good health and CMV-seronegative. Written as DNA, the CDR3 is TGTGCCAGCCTGGGACAGGGACCCTACGAGCAGTACTTC. This encodes CASLGQGPYEQYF.